This TCR beta chain was documented in a study of blood T cell repertoires in COVID-19. The CDR3 has 13 amino acids. The V end was cut by 6 bases, the J end by 3 bases, with 11 bases between. Germline V lookup: CDR1 MGHDK, CDR2 SYGVNS. The data were produced by immunoSEQ multiplex PCR, yet TCRdb's version contains in-frame clones alone and is incomplete. The table lists approximately 150,000 clones, around 86% of them singletons. What was sequenced was peripheral blood. This chain connects TRBV25-1 to TRBJ1-2; D ambiguous. This receptor was taken from a man over 45 who had recovered from COVID-19. The CDR3 DNA follows: TGTGCCAGCAGACCCCCGGGTGACTATGGCTACACCTTC. Translating gives CASRPPGDYGYTF.